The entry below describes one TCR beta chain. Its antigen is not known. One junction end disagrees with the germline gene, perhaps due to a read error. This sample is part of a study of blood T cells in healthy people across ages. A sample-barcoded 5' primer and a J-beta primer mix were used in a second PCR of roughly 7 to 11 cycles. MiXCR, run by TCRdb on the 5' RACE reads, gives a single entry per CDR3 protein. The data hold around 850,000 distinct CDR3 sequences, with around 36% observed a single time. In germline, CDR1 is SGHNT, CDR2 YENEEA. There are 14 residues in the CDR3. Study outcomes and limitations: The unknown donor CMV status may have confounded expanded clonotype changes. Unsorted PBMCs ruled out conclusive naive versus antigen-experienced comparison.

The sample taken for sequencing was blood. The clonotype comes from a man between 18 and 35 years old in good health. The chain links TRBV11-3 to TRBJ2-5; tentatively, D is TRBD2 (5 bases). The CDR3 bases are TGTGCCAGCAGCCTAGATCAGCGGACCGAGACCCAGTACTTC. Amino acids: CASSLDQRTETQYF.